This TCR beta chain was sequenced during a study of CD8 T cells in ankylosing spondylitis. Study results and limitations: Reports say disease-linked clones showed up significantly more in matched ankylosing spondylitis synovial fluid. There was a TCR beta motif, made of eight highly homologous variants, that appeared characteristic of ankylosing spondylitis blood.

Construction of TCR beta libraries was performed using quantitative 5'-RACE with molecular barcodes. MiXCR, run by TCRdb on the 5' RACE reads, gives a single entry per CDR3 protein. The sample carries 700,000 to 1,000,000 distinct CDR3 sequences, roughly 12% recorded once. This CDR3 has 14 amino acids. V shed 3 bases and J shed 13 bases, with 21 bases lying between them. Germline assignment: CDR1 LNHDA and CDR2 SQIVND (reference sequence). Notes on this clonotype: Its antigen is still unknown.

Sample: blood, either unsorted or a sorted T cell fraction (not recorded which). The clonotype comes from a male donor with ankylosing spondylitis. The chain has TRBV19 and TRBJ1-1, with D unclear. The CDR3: CASSIRQRPVKHFF. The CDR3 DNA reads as TGTGCCAGTAGTATTCGACAAAGGCCGGTAAAGCATTTCTTT.